This T cell receptor (beta chain) was sequenced in a study of blood T cells in healthy people across ages (dated by TCRdb to 2014 to 2015). With regard to the full study: In model experiments, template switching captured roughly one uniquely barcoded TCR beta cDNA molecule for every two T cells. Using the same blood draw, the study looked at two additional independent replicas of 1 million unique cDNA reads for two donors, one aged 18 to 30 and the other aged 80 or older. The donors were split into four age groups: young (average around 15 years), middle-aged (more than 35), aged (62) and long-lived (approximately 80). To avoid experimental bias, donors of different ages were spread randomly across the sequencing lanes. The study measured age-related changes in TCR beta repertoire diversity using deep sequencing normalized with unique cDNA molecular identifiers.

The CDR3 runs 14 residues from the cysteine to the phenylalanine. Here the CDR3 DNA is all that survives: 42 bases in frame from base 1. CDR1 LGHNA and CDR2 YNFKEQ were looked up in the germline V gene. Overall study outcomes, separate from this receptor: Conclusive comparison of naive and antigen-experienced compartments was prevented by the profiling of bulk unsorted PBMCs. Total diversity estimates from one million sequenced T cells were considered lower bounds and underestimates. There was a strong correlation between observed TCR beta diversity and the percentage of naive T cells measured by flow cytometry. Donor CMV infection status was unknown, potentially confounding age-related changes in expanded clonotypes. Observed TCR beta diversity per million T cells fell roughly linearly with age, and a significant reduction was already apparent by age around 40. Compared with the aged group, the long-lived group had more naive CD4+ T cells, fewer expanded clones and increased TCR diversity, a pattern suggesting age selection.

Only one count was recorded for this clonotype. Its antigen is currently not known. At one end the junction does not follow the germline gene, possibly because of a read error. The library was prepared using 5' RACE. Instrument used: Illumina HiSeq 2500. A second PCR of about 6 to 11 cycles was run with a J-beta primer mix and a sample-barcoded 5' primer. A template-switch 5' adaptor carrying 12 random nucleotides introduced a unique molecular identifier onto each TCR beta cDNA molecule. Each sample yielded at least 3 million CDR3-containing paired-end reads. The Mint cDNA synthesis kit, primed by a TRBC-specific oligonucleotide, was used to synthesize first-strand cDNA from all RNA. All cDNA was treated with uracil-DNA glycosylase and then went through a first 18-cycle PCR with the universal primers M1SS and BC2_uni_R. For the original study's pipeline: For normalization, 1 million high-quality reads, each with a distinct molecular identifier, were randomly selected from each sample. Instead of being binned into consensus sequences, reads with shared molecular identifiers were discarded. MiTCR, with a Q25 quality threshold and the strictest error-elimination algorithm, was used for CDR3 identification, clonotype clustering and error correction. A nonparametric unseen species model with Euler transformation was used to estimate a lower bound on total TCR beta diversity. Clones were called with MiXCR by TCRdb after fastp trimmed the public reads at Q25, and only in-frame beta chains were retained. Each entry merges the rows of one CDR3 protein and shows their most common DNA and genes. The V and J calls and clone size come from TCRdb's table, not from the authors' own analysis. Present in this sample are just over 1 million distinct CDR3 sequences, 35% to 50% of which were seen just once. Together, the top ten hold approximately 20% of the sample.

The donors were some 39 Caucasian individuals from Russia, aged 6 to 90 years, who were systemically healthy. About 10 milliliters of peripheral blood were collected from each donor into EDTA-treated Vacutainer tubes. Ficoll-Paque density-gradient centrifugation was used to isolate PBMCs, with at least 6.5 million per sample. Trizol reagent was used to extract total RNA from PBMCs, with at least 5 micrograms per sample. Naive CD45RAhigh/CD27high T cell percentages were measured by flow cytometry on a PBMC aliquot from every donor. The clonotype comes from a woman in her sixties in good health. The V and J genes are TRBV4-2 and TRBJ2-5; the D gene assignment is perhaps TRBD1 or TRBD2, with each matching 5 bases. Sequenced input: blood. Here the CDR3 is given as CVSNQGATGTPQYF. The bases are TGTGTCAGCAATCAAGGGGCTACGGGAACCCCCCAGTACTTC.